This TCR beta chain was sequenced for a study of shared T cell receptors in the human thymus. The repertoire was sequenced with immunoSEQ multiplex PCR; TCRdb's copy has only in-frame clones and lacks some. The data hold approximately 730,000 clones, with 70% to 90% observed a single time. The same sample was also used in a study of human thymus T cells. From that report: Healthy Finnish infants undergoing corrective surgery for congenital heart defects were used as donors. Thymus pieces cut out during corrective heart surgery were the tissue that was used. Thymic and blood repertoires appeared to show biased V and J gene usage. The related literature has documented a marked overlap of thymic repertoires among unrelated individuals.

Material for sequencing was thymocytes. This sequence originates from a girl in the first two years of life with a congenital heart defect.

As DNA, the CDR3 is TGTGCCAGCAGCCCGACAGGGGACCCCCAGCATTTT. Amino acids: CASSPTGDPQHF. The chain carries TRBV6-6 and TRBJ1-5; 8 bases line up with TRBD1. Germline V gene lookup returns CDR1 MNHNY and CDR2 SVGAGI (reference sequence). V gave up 6 bases and J gave up 10 bases; unmatched junction bases: 5. The CDR3 has 12 residues.